A single T cell receptor beta chain is shown here with its context. The source of the sample is a study of technical replicates of blood from a handful of donors. TCRdb's copy holds only in-frame clones and misses some; the assay was immunoSEQ multiplex PCR. Altogether some 87,000 clones are present, 85% to 95% being singletons, with the ten largest covering 0.3% to 0.45%. Trimming shortened V by 0 bases and J by 4 bases, and 11 bases separated the two germline ends. Looked up from germline, CDR1 is SGHTA and CDR2 is FQGNSA. The CDR3 totals 15 residues. The sample consisted of T cells isolated from PBMCs. The sequence was collected from a human donor in good health. V and J are TRBV7-2 and TRBJ2-3; the D gene is possibly TRBD2 (5 bases). This CDR3 reads CASSLAGIGADTQYF. The DNA for the CDR3 is TGTGCCAGCAGCTTAGCCGGGATTGGGGCAGATACGCAGTATTTT.